Listed below are T cell receptor beta chains from one sample, sequenced in a study of T cell changes during pregnancy in multiple sclerosis. Measured with immunoSEQ multiplex PCR; TCRdb has only the in-frame clones, and not every one. The sample gives around 71,000 clones, roughly 92% of which show up once; more than 0.9% is in the top ten. Sequencing was performed on peripheral blood, taken in the third trimester of pregnancy. These receptor sequences come from a female donor with multiple sclerosis, enrolled in a pregnancy study. CDR3s include the opening cysteine and the closing phenylalanine or tryptophan. The D gene is left open where the match is weak. Expanded clones are given a class, and other clones once, few, many or no size at all.

CDR3	DNA	size	J	D	V
CASGGTGDSQNTEAFF	TGTGCCAGCGGCGGGACAGGGGATTCTCAGAACACTGAAGCTTTCTTT	NA	TRBJ1-1	TRBD1	TRBV4-2
CASSHTGLAGDNEQFF	TGTGCCAGCAGCCACACAGGACTAGCGGGGGACAATGAGCAGTTCTTC	NA	TRBJ2-1	TRBD2	TRBV4-2
CASSLRGGRSSYEQYF	TGTGCCAGCAGCTTAAGGGGCGGGAGGAGCTCCTACGAGCAGTACTTC	once	TRBJ2-7	TRBD2	TRBV7-2
CASSQGTGTGDTQYF	TGCGCCAGCAGCCAAGGGACCGGGACAGGAGATACGCAGTATTTT	NA	TRBJ2-3	TRBD1	TRBV4-3
CASSPPPGQGSDYGYTF	TGTGCCAGCTCACCACCACCGGGACAGGGGTCGGACTATGGCTACACCTTC	NA	TRBJ1-2	TRBD1	TRBV18
CASSPPQSGRANTQYF	TGTGCCAGCTCACCACCGCAATCCGGGAGGGCGAATACGCAGTATTTT	once	TRBJ2-3	TRBD2	TRBV18
CASSRPGISYEQYF	TGTGCCAGTAGTAGGCCCGGGATTTCCTACGAGCAGTACTTC	NA	TRBJ2-7	NA	TRBV19
CASSQPLRFETQYF	TGCGCCAGCAGCCAACCGCTGAGGTTTGAGACCCAGTACTTC	NA	TRBJ2-5	NA	TRBV4-1
CASSLWRTGGKGSSYEQYF	TGTGCCAGCAGCTTATGGCGGACAGGGGGTAAAGGATCCTCCTACGAGCAGTACTTC	NA	TRBJ2-7	TRBD1	TRBV7-9
CASSKQPGTVNEAFF	TGTGCCAGTAGTAAACAACCAGGGACAGTCAATGAAGCTTTCTTT	NA	TRBJ1-1	TRBD1	TRBV19
CASSQDPSHTYEQYF	TGCGCCAGCAGCCAAGATCCGTCACACACCTACGAGCAGTACTTC	NA	TRBJ2-7	NA	TRBV4-1
CASSQDLANYGYTF	TGCGCCAGCAGCCAAGACCTCGCTAACTATGGCTACACCTTC	NA	TRBJ1-2	NA	TRBV4-1
CAITDGTGVYEQFF	TGTGCCATCACCGACGGGACAGGGGTATACGAGCAGTTCTTC	NA	TRBJ2-1	TRBD1	TRBV10-3
CASSPGLAGADTQYF	TGTGCCAGCAGCCCGGGGCTAGCGGGAGCAGATACGCAGTATTTT	NA	TRBJ2-3	TRBD2	TRBV5-4
CASSLQRDTEAFF	TGTGCCAGCAGCTTACAGCGGGACACTGAAGCTTTCTTT	NA	TRBJ1-1	NA	TRBV7-9
CTSRDGAESGTDTQYF	TGCACCAGCAGGGATGGAGCCGAGAGTGGCACAGATACGCAGTATTTT	once	TRBJ2-3	NA	TRBV1
CASTHGIYGGVTYNEQFF	TGTGCCAGCACCCACGGGATATATGGCGGGGTTACCTACAATGAGCAGTTCTTC	NA	TRBJ2-1	NA	TRBV27
CASSLYLAGGLNEQFF	TGTGCCAGCAGTTTATATCTAGCTGGAGGTTTGAATGAGCAGTTCTTC	NA	TRBJ2-1	NA	TRBV28
CASSVGLSSGSGNEQFF	TGTGCCAGCAGCGTAGGTTTGAGTAGCGGGAGCGGCAATGAGCAGTTCTTC	NA	TRBJ2-1	TRBD2	TRBV9
CASSLGDTEAFF	TGTGCCAGCAGCTTAGGAGACACTGAAGCTTTCTTT	NA	TRBJ1-1	NA	TRBV11-3
CASTRTSGFLYEQYF	TGTGCCAGCACTCGGACTAGCGGGTTCCTCTACGAGCAGTACTTC	NA	TRBJ2-7	TRBD2	TRBV28
CASRPDYGYTF	TGTGCCAGCAGGCCAGACTATGGCTACACCTTC	NA	TRBJ1-2	NA	TRBV6-5
CASSLSGNEQFF	TGTGCCAGCAGCCTTAGCGGTAATGAGCAGTTCTTC	NA	TRBJ2-1	NA	TRBV7-9
CSSNTDTQYF	TGCAGCTCAAACACAGATACGCAGTATTTT	NA	TRBJ2-3	NA	TRBV29-1
CASTPWSGGSSYEQYF	TGTGCCAGCACCCCTTGGTCGGGAGGCAGCTCCTACGAGCAGTACTTC	NA	TRBJ2-7	TRBD2	TRBV7-2
CASSQTDGISGNTIYF	TGTGCCAGCAGCCAAACAGACGGGATCTCTGGAAACACCATATATTTT	NA	TRBJ1-3	NA	TRBV5-4
CASSWTGDYGYTF	TGCGCCAGCAGCTGGACAGGGGACTATGGCTACACCTTC	NA	TRBJ1-2	TRBD1	TRBV5-1
CASSGLAGYNEQFF	TGTGCCAGCAGTGGACTAGCGGGGTACAATGAGCAGTTCTTC	NA	TRBJ2-1	TRBD2	TRBV6-1
CACGAHWDSGYTF	TGTGCCTGTGGGGCCCATTGGGACAGTGGCTACACCTTC	NA	TRBJ1-2	TRBD1	TRBV30
CASSTLAGVAKNIQYF	TGTGCCAGCAGCACCTTAGCGGGAGTGGCCAAAAACATTCAGTACTTC	NA	TRBJ2-4	TRBD2	TRBV7-9
CASSSQDRGHGYTF	TGTGCCAGCAGCTCCCAGGACAGGGGGCATGGCTACACCTTC	NA	TRBJ1-2	TRBD1	TRBV7-8
CASSYPQREVGYEQYF	TGTGCCAGCAGTTACCCCCAGCGGGAGGTAGGCTACGAGCAGTACTTC	once	TRBJ2-7	TRBD2	TRBV6-6
CASSYGLAGANYEQYF	TGTGCCAGCAGTTACGGTCTAGCGGGCGCCAACTACGAGCAGTACTTC	NA	TRBJ2-7	TRBD2	TRBV6-5
CASSKRPGLGDEQYF	TGTGCCAGTAGTAAACGCCCGGGACTAGGAGACGAGCAGTACTTC	NA	TRBJ2-7	TRBD2	TRBV19
CASSYSGTSGRNEQFF	TGTGCCAGCAGTTACTCGGGGACTAGCGGGAGAAATGAGCAGTTCTTC	NA	TRBJ2-1	TRBD2	TRBV6-6
CASSYGQNTEAFF	TGTGCCAGCAGTTACGGGCAGAACACTGAAGCTTTCTTT	NA	TRBJ1-1	NA	TRBV6-5
CAISEQGAQETQYF	TGTGCCATCAGTGAGCAGGGGGCACAGGAGACCCAGTACTTC	NA	TRBJ2-5	TRBD1	TRBV10-3
CASSQFPNLLRTQYF	TGCGCCAGCAGCCAATTCCCAAACCTGTTGAGGACCCAGTACTTC	NA	TRBJ2-5	NA	TRBV4-1
CASSLTRGSSYNEQFF	TGTGCCAGCAGCTTAACTCGGGGTAGCTCCTACAATGAGCAGTTCTTC	NA	TRBJ2-1	NA	TRBV11-2
CASSLVIGTSGSYEQYF	TGCGCCAGCAGCTTGGTGATTGGGACTAGCGGGAGTTACGAGCAGTACTTC	NA	TRBJ2-7	TRBD2	TRBV5-1
CASSLPGGGTEKLFF	TGCGCCAGCAGCTTACCAGGGGGCGGTACTGAAAAACTGTTTTTT	NA	TRBJ1-4	TRBD1	TRBV5-1
CASSISSSENTGELFF	TGTGCCAGCAGCATCAGCTCTAGCGAGAACACCGGGGAGCTGTTTTTT	NA	TRBJ2-2	NA	TRBV4-2
CASRTANNYGYTF	TGCGCCAGCAGGACAGCAAATAACTATGGCTACACCTTC	NA	TRBJ1-2	NA	TRBV4-1
CASTYTSGYEQYF	TGTGCCAGCACCTACACCTCAGGCTACGAGCAGTACTTC	NA	TRBJ2-7	NA	TRBV11-2
CASSFGGETQYF	TGTGCCAGCAGTTTTGGGGGCGAGACCCAGTACTTC	NA	TRBJ2-5	NA	TRBV6-5
CAWSTGNYGYTF	TGTGCCTGGAGTACGGGAAACTATGGCTACACCTTC	once	TRBJ1-2	NA	TRBV30
CASSTPDTLGEQYF	TGTGCCAGCAGCACCCCGGACACTTTAGGCGAGCAGTACTTC	NA	TRBJ2-7	NA	TRBV13
CASSQGQSTDTQYF	TGCGCCAGCAGTCAGGGCCAAAGCACAGATACGCAGTATTTT	NA	TRBJ2-3	NA	TRBV5-1